The present entry profiles one TCR beta chain with its context. This specimen comes from a study of T cell changes during pregnancy in multiple sclerosis. Germline lookup yields CDR1 MNHEY and CDR2 SMNVEV (reference sequence). Trimming took off 5 bases at V and 7 bases at J, with 15 bases between the two ends. CDR3 size: 14 residues. Repertoires were generated with immunoSEQ multiplex PCR, while TCRdb's copy carries only in-frame clones and drops some. The sample has more than 65,000 clones, 85% to 95% seen once; the top ten hold around 0.2%. The chain employs TRBV27 and TRBJ1-5, with a tentative D call TRBD1 (5 bases). Sequenced here: CD4+ T cells from peripheral blood mononuclear cells, sampled before pregnancy. The clonotype was recovered from a female donor with multiple sclerosis, enrolled in a pregnancy study. The CDR3 loop reads CASSPDGGWQPQHF. In DNA form, the CDR3 reads TGTGCCAGCAGTCCCGACGGGGGTTGGCAGCCCCAGCATTTT.